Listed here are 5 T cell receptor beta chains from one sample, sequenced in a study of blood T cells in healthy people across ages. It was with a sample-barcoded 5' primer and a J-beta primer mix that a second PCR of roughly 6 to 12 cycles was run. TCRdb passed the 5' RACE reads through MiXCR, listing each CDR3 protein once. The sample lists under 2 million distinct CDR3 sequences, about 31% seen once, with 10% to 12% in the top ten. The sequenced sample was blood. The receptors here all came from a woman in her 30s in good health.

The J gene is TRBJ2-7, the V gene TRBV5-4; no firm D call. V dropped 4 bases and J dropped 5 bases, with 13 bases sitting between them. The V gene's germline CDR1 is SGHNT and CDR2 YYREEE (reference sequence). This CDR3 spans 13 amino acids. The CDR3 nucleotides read TGTGCCAGCAGCCGACGCAGCTCAAACGAGCAGTACTTC. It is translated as CASSRRSSNEQYF.

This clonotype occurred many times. CDR3 residues: CSAAGIWPANEKLFF. The CDR3 DNA is TGCAGTGCTGCGGGAATATGGCCGGCTAATGAAAAACTGTTTTTT. This rearrangement joins TRBV20-1 to TRBJ1-4; D call uncertain. The CDR3 totals 15 residues. Deletions cut 5 bases from V and 3 bases from J, with 16 bases between. Germline CDR1 is DFQATT and CDR2 is SNEGSKA (reference sequence).

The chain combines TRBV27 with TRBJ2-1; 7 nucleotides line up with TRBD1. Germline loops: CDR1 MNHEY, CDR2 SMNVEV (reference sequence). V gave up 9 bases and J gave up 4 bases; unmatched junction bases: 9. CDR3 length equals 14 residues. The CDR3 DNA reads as TGTGCCAGTACAGGGGCCCACCCTTACAATGAGCAGTTCTTC. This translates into CASTGAHPYNEQFF.

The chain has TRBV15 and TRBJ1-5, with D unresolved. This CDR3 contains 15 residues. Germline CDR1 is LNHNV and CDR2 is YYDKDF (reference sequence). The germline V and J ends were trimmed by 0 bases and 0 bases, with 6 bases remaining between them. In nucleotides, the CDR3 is TGTGCCACCAGCAGAGACAGTTATAGCAATCAGCCCCAGCATTTT. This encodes CATSRDSYSNQPQHF.

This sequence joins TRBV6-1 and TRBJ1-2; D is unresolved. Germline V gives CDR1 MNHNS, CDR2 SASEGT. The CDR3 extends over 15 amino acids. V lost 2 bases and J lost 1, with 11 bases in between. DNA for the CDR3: TGTGCCAGCAGTGAACAGAATTCCTTTAACTATGGCTACACCTTC. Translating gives CASSEQNSFNYGYTF.